These 27 T cell receptor beta chains share one sample of origin, sequenced in a study of human T cells and chemical hapten exposure. TCRdb reanalysed the RACE reads using MiXCR and keeps one entry per CDR3 protein. The sample carries tens of thousands of distinct CDR3 sequences, about 10% recorded once. The time point here: healthy volunteer bleed at 2 weeks. The total RNA was obtained from whole blood that was not fractionated. Sequenced sample: whole blood. These receptors all come from a female donor in good health. Some clones in this sample may be carry-over from other donors' samples.

This clonotype was seen ten or more times. The chain carries TRBV29-1 and TRBJ2-3; D not certain. The V end lost 4 bases, the J end lost 2 bases, and 7 bases lay between the germline ends. CDR3 length: 12 amino acids. CDR1 SQVTM and CDR2 ANQGSEA come from the germline V gene. CDR3 protein: CSVAADTDTQYF. CDR3 nucleotides: TGCAGCGTTGCCGCGGACACAGATACGCAGTATTTT.

J is TRBJ2-7 and V is TRBV24-1; D uncertain. Germline lookup yields CDR1 KGHDR and CDR2 SFDVKD. V was pared by 3 bases and J by 5 bases, with 16 bases between. This CDR3 contains 15 residues. In nucleotides, the CDR3 is TGTGCCACCAGTGATCCAAGCGACAATCTAAACGAGCAGTACTTC. The encoded protein is CATSDPSDNLNEQYF.

This clonotype was counted between two and nine times. The chain uses TRBV30 and TRBJ2-3, with 8 bases matching TRBD2. Per germline, CDR1 GTSNPN and CDR2 SVGIG (reference sequence). V lost 0 bases to trimming and J lost 6 bases; unmatched junction nucleotides: 8. The CDR3 runs to 15 residues. CDR3 in amino acids: CAWSVGGSGSDTQYF. The CDR3 DNA reads as TGTGCCTGGAGTGTAGGGGGGAGCGGGAGTGATACGCAGTATTTT. Full variable domain (rest looked up from reference TRBV30 and TRBJ2-3): SQTIHQWPATLVQPVGSPLSLECTVEGTSNPNLYWYRQAAGRGLQLLFYSVGIGQISSEVPQNLSASRPQDRQFILSSKKLLLSDSGFYLCAWSVGGSGSDTQYFGPGTRLTVL.

This clonotype was seen many times. The rearrangement links TRBV29-1 to TRBJ2-5; D is ambiguous. Trimming shortened V by 7 bases and J by 0 bases, and 12 bases separated the two germline ends. The V gene's germline CDR1 is SQVTM and CDR2 ANQGSEA. This CDR3 spans 13 amino acids. In DNA form, the CDR3 reads TGCAGCGCCTCGTTCGGGTACCAAGAGACCCAGTACTTC. Translating gives CSASFGYQETQYF.

A few counts support this clonotype. The V call is TRBV6-6, the J call TRBJ1-2, with D hard to call. Germline V CDR1 and CDR2: MNHNY, SVGAGI (reference sequence). The CDR3 length is 13 residues. Deletions cut 4 bases from V and 4 bases from J, with 10 bases between. CDR3 sequence reads: CASSWSSSYGYTF. The CDR3 DNA sequence: TGTGCCAGCAGTTGGTCATCCAGCTATGGCTACACCTTC.

Only a few counts were recorded for this clonotype. CDR3 coding DNA: TGTGCCAGCAGTTCACCCCCGCTCCGGCCGTATTTT. Amino acids: CASSSPPLRPYF. The genes are TRBV28 and TRBJ2-3; D gene ambiguous. The CDR3 runs to 12 residues. V lost 4 bases and J 14 bases, leaving 16 bases between the germline ends. CDR1 MDHEN and CDR2 SYDVKM come from the germline V gene. The full variable domain, in which reference TRBV28 and TRBJ2-3 provide the parts outside the CDR3, is DVKVTQSSRYLVKRTGEKVFLECVQDMDHENMFWYRQDPGLGLRLIYFSYDVKMKEKGDIPEGYSVSREKKERFSLILESASTNQTSMYLCASSSPPLRPYFGPGTRLTVL.

The gene calls are TRBV28 and TRBJ2-7; TRBD1 matches 9 bases. CDR1 is MDHEN and CDR2 is SYDVKM in the germline V gene. The CDR3 covers 14 residues. V lost 11 bases, J lost 7 bases, and 15 bases stayed unmatched. The CDR3 here is CASIGGTGPKEQYF. CDR3 bases: TGTGCCTCCATAGGGGGGACAGGGCCTAAAGAGCAGTACTTC. The complete variable domain, with remaining parts taken from reference TRBV28 and TRBJ2-7, reads DVKVTQSSRYLVKRTGEKVFLECVQDMDHENMFWYRQDPGLGLRLIYFSYDVKMKEKGDIPEGYSVSREKKERFSLILESASTNQTSMYLCASIGGTGPKEQYFGPGTRLTVT.

This rearrangement joins TRBV3-1 to TRBJ2-1; 7 bases fit TRBD2. The V gene end was trimmed by 0 bases and the J gene end by 6 bases; junction bases not matched to a gene: 11. The CDR3 extends over 17 amino acids. Germline CDR1 LGHDT, CDR2 YNNKEL (reference sequence). CDR3 bases: TGTGCCAGCAGCCAAGATAAGAGCCACGGGAGGTTCAATGAGCAGTTCTTC. Translated: CASSQDKSHGRFNEQFF.

V usage is TRBV15 and J usage is TRBJ2-5, with 13 bases fitting TRBD2. The germline V gene has CDR1 LNHNV and CDR2 YYDKDF (reference sequence). This CDR3 spans 16 amino acids. J lost 3 bases, V lost 3 bases, and 4 bases had no gene match. CDR3 DNA sequence: TGTGCCACCAGCAGGAAGGGACTAGCGGGAAAAGAGACCCAGTACTTC. Its protein is CATSRKGLAGKETQYF.

This clonotype was counted many times. The CDR3 coding sequence is TGTGCCAGCAGTGAAGAGGTTAGTTTCTACAATGAGCAGTTCTTC. This encodes CASSEEVSFYNEQFF. The rearrangement links TRBV6-1 to TRBJ2-1; D uncertain. V lost 1 base and J lost 3, with 10 bases in between. The CDR3 contains 15 residues. The V gene's germline CDR1 is MNHNS and CDR2 SASEGT.

This clonotype was observed at least ten times. The V and J genes are TRBV3-1 and TRBJ1-1; 7 positions match TRBD1. V shed 4 bases and J 3 bases; nucleotides not matched to a gene: 8. This CDR3 has 15 amino acids. Per germline, CDR1 LGHDT and CDR2 YNNKEL (reference sequence). CDR3 bases: TGTGCCAGCAGCCCAATGGTCGGGACAGACACTGAAGCTTTCTTT. Its protein is CASSPMVGTDTEAFF.

Only a few counts were recorded for this clonotype. The CDR3 DNA sequence: TGTGCCAGCAGTTTTGGACTAGCGGACACCGGGGAGCTGTTTTTT. Translated: CASSFGLADTGELFF. The chain is built from TRBV6-2 or TRBV6-3 and TRBJ2-2; 10 positions match TRBD2. V shed 4 bases, J shed 3 bases, and the junction held 2 bases outside the gene matches. Germline V gives CDR1 MNHEY, CDR2 SVGEGT. The CDR3 covers 15 residues.

This clonotype occurred a few times. CDR3 bases: TGTGCCAGCAGTCTCACCGGGACTAGCGGGTCCGGGGAGCTGTTTTTT. Encoded protein: CASSLTGTSGSGELFF. The chain employs TRBV28 and TRBJ2-2; TRBD2 aligns across 12 bases. The germline gives CDR1 MDHEN, CDR2 SYDVKM. This CDR3 has 16 amino acids. The V and J ends lost 5 bases and 6 bases, in that order; junction bases with no gene match: 7.

The rearrangement uses TRBV11-2 and TRBJ1-1; no definite D call. The CDR3 is 14 amino acids. CDR1 and CDR2 from the germline V gene are SGHAT and FQNNGV. V lost 3 bases, J lost 1 base, and 9 bases lay in between. CDR3 sequence (DNA): TGTGCCAGCAGCTTTCGAACACAGAACACTGAAGCTTTCTTT. It codes for CASSFRTQNTEAFF.

The sample holds a few counts of this clonotype. The rearrangement uses TRBV28 and TRBJ2-1; D remains ambiguous. V shed 3 bases and J shed 0 bases, with 18 bases lying between them. The CDR3 runs to 18 residues. CDR1 is MDHEN, CDR2 SYDVKM, per germline. CDR3 coding DNA: TGTGCCAGCAGTTTTACACCTGGCAGCTTCAGCTCCTACAATGAGCAGTTCTTC. Protein sequence: CASSFTPGSFSSYNEQFF. The full variable domain, completed using reference TRBV28 and TRBJ2-1, is DVKVTQSSRYLVKRTGEKVFLECVQDMDHENMFWYRQDPGLGLRLIYFSYDVKMKEKGDIPEGYSVSREKKERFSLILESASTNQTSMYLCASSFTPGSFSSYNEQFFGPGTRLTVL.

At least ten counts were recorded for this clonotype. The V and J genes are TRBV28 and TRBJ2-3, with 11 bases aligning to TRBD2. With V trimmed by 6 bases and J by 0 bases, 2 bases remained unmatched. CDR3 length equals 15 residues. The germline V gene has CDR1 MDHEN and CDR2 SYDVKM. CDR3 protein: CASRLAGVSTDTQYF. CDR3 nucleotide sequence: TGTGCCAGCAGACTAGCGGGAGTCAGCACAGATACGCAGTATTTT.

In its sample, this clonotype was seen a few times. V usage is TRBV5-1 and J usage is TRBJ2-1; TRBD2 is a possible D gene (6 bases). This CDR3 region has 15 residues. The germline V gene has CDR1 SGHRS and CDR2 YFSETQ. The V end lost 4 bases, the J end lost 5 bases, and 16 bases lay between the germline ends. CDR3 DNA: TGCGCCAGCAGCCGTGGCGGGACGGCGGACAATGAGCAGTTCTTC. Translating gives CASSRGGTADNEQFF.

This clonotype was found many times. As DNA, the CDR3 is TGTGCCAGCAGTCCCGGGACTAGCTCCTACGAGCAGTACTTC. Its translation is CASSPGTSSYEQYF. The chain has TRBV27 and TRBJ2-7, with TRBD2 identical over 8 bases. Germline lookup yields CDR1 MNHEY and CDR2 SMNVEV (reference sequence). This CDR3 comprises 14 residues. The junction had 3 bases not matched to a gene; V was cut back by 5 bases and J by 0 bases.

The CDR3 protein is CASSQSGSTDTQYF. The CDR3 DNA is TGCGCCAGCAGCCAAAGCGGGAGTACAGATACGCAGTATTTT. The rearrangement joins TRBV4-1 to TRBJ2-3, with 8 bases identical to TRBD2. J lost 3 bases, V lost 2 bases, and 1 base had no gene match. The germline CDR1 and CDR2 sequences are MGHRA and YSYEKL. This CDR3 region has 14 residues.

This clonotype was counted a few times. The rearrangement uses TRBV6-5 and TRBJ2-7; 8 nucleotides agree with TRBD2. This CDR3 has 16 amino acids. Trimming took 5 bases from V and 4 from J; bases not matched to a gene: 13. The germline gives CDR1 MNHEY, CDR2 SVGAGI. The DNA for the CDR3 is TGTGCCAGCAGTCCCGGACTAGCCCGGTGGGAGTACGAGCAGTACTTC. It specifies CASSPGLARWEYEQYF.

This clonotype was observed a few times. The chain links TRBV29-1 to TRBJ1-1; no clear D. With 2 bases removed from V and 4 bases from J, the gap between germline ends came to 11 bases. CDR3 length: 13 amino acids. The germline CDR1 and CDR2 sequences are SQVTM and ANQGSEA. The CDR3 sequence: CSVESWGRTEAFF. CDR3 in DNA: TGCAGCGTTGAATCGTGGGGTCGCACTGAAGCTTTCTTT. Variable domain in full (rest from reference TRBV29-1 and TRBJ1-1): SAVISQKPSRDICQRGTSLTIQCQVDSQVTMMFWYRQQPGQSLTLIATANQGSEATYESGFVIDKFPISRPNLTFSTLTVSNMSPEDSSIYLCSVESWGRTEAFFGQGTRLTVV.

This clonotype was counted between two and nine times. The rearrangement uses TRBV20-1 and TRBJ1-5; tentative D call: TRBD1 (6 bases). Germline V lookup: CDR1 DFQATT, CDR2 SNEGSKA (reference sequence). This CDR3 has 14 amino acids. Trimming took off 5 bases at V and 6 bases at J, with 17 bases between the two ends. The CDR3 bases are TGCAGTGCTCGCCGGGACATATGGGGTCAGCCCCAGCATTTT. Translating it yields CSARRDIWGQPQHF.

There are a few counts of this clonotype. The chain recombines TRBV5-6 with TRBJ2-1, with D perhaps matching TRBD1 or TRBD2 (5 bases each). V lost 1 base and J lost 6, with 23 bases in between. Germline CDR1 and CDR2: SGHDT and YYEEEE. The CDR3 loop spans 18 amino acids. CDR3 coding DNA: TGTGCCAGCAGCTTGCCATGGCTTGACGGGACCAGACGCAATGAGCAGTTCTTC. This codes for CASSLPWLDGTRRNEQFF.

In DNA form, the CDR3 reads TGTGCCAGCAGTTTATGGTCCTCCTCTGGAAACACCATATATTTT. This codes for CASSLWSSSGNTIYF. This sequence joins TRBV28 and TRBJ1-3; no clear D. Germline assignment: CDR1 MDHEN and CDR2 SYDVKM. CDR3 length: 15 amino acids. Trimming shortened V by 0 bases and J by 0 bases, and 6 bases separated the two germline ends.

This chain uses TRBV28 with TRBJ2-7; D may match TRBD1 or TRBD2 (5 bases each). This CDR3 comprises 12 residues. In germline, CDR1 is MDHEN, CDR2 SYDVKM. Trimming removed 6 bases from V and 2 bases from J, with 8 bases in between. CDR3 in amino acids: CASRGPTYEQYF. For the CDR3, the DNA is TGTGCCAGCAGGGGACCGACCTACGAGCAGTACTTC.

This clonotype has only a few counts. The chain links TRBV28 to TRBJ1-2; D might be TRBD1 (5 bases). CDR1 is MDHEN and CDR2 is SYDVKM in the germline V gene. The CDR3 extends over 14 amino acids. V shed 2 bases and J shed 3 bases, with 10 bases lying between them. CDR3 sequence reads: CASSLPDRYYGYTF. CDR3 nucleotide sequence: TGTGCCAGCAGTTTACCCGACAGATACTATGGCTACACCTTC.

This clonotype was counted many times. The chain recombines TRBV5-1 with TRBJ2-5; no firm D call. Germline CDR1 is SGHRS and CDR2 is YFSETQ. V lost 4 bases and J lost 4, with 14 bases in between. The CDR3 extends over 14 amino acids. The CDR3 region has the DNA TGCGCCAGCAGCGAGACCCCTAGACCAGAGACCCAGTACTTC. It encodes CASSETPRPETQYF.